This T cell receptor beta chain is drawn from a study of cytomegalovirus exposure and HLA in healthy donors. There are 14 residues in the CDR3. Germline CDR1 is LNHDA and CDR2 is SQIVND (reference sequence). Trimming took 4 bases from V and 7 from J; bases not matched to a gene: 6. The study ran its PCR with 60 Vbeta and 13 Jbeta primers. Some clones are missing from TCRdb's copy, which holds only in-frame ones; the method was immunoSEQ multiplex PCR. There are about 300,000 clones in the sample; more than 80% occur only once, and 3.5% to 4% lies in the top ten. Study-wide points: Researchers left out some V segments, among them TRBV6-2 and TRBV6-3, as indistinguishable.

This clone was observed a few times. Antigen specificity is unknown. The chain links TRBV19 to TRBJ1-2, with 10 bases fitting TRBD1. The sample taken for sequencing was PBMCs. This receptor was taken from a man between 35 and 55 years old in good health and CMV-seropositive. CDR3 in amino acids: CASSRGTGEVGYTF. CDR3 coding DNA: TGTGCCAGTAGTAGGGGGACAGGGGAGGTTGGCTACACCTTC. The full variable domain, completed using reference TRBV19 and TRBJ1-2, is DGGITQSPKYLFRKEGQNVTLSCEQNLNHDAMYWYRQDPGQGLRLIYYSQIVNDFQKGDIAEGYSVSREKKESFPLTVTSAQKNPTAFYLCASSRGTGEVGYTFGSGTRLTVV.